Listed below are T cell receptor beta chains from one sample, sequenced in a study of shared clonotypes between healthy human individuals. Profiling relied on immunoSEQ multiplex PCR, and the TCRdb table lists in-frame clones only, not all of them. The table shows about 710,000 clones, with 55% to 85% occurring only once. Sequenced sample: memory CD4+ T cells sorted from blood. These receptors all stem from a woman in her thirties in good health. Each CDR3 is given with its conserved first and last residue. A D gene is named only where the DNA matches it firmly. A row's size may be missing; if present it is once, few, many or a size class.

.	TRBV11-2	.	TRBJ1-5	CASSPDRNQPQHF	TGTGCCAGCAGCCCAGATCGCAATCAGCCCCAGCATTTT
TRBD2	TRBV11-2	.	TRBJ2-1	CASSSPGLPSGRGNEQFF	TGTGCCAGCAGCTCCCCCGGACTGCCCAGCGGGAGAGGTAATGAGCAGTTCTTC
TRBD1	TRBV7-7	few	TRBJ2-7	CASSRGQGYEQYF	TGTGCCAGCAGCCGGGGACAGGGCTACGAGCAGTACTTC
TRBD2	TRBV6-5	once	TRBJ2-5	CASRAGTSRETQYF	TGTGCCAGCAGGGCGGGGACTAGTCGGGAGACCCAGTACTTC
TRBD2	TRBV28	.	TRBJ2-2	CASRGGLAGTGELFF	TGTGCCAGCAGGGGAGGACTAGCGGGCACCGGGGAGCTGTTTTTT
.	TRBV6-1	.	TRBJ1-2	CAIATQIGWYGYTF	TGTGCCATCGCGACGCAGATAGGGTGGTATGGCTACACCTTC
.	TRBV28	many	TRBJ1-2	CASSLAAGNYGYTF	TGTGCCAGCAGTCTAGCCGCCGGGAACTATGGCTACACCTTC
.	TRBV5-7	.	TRBJ2-1	CASSLARSADNYNEQFF	TGTGCCAGCAGCTTGGCAAGATCGGCAGACAATTACAATGAGCAGTTCTTC
.	TRBV7-8	.	TRBJ1-1	CASSLLRAPDTEAFF	TGTGCCAGCAGCCTTCTAAGGGCTCCGGACACTGAAGCTTTCTTT
TRBD1	TRBV27	.	TRBJ1-4	CASSSWTGGKEKLFF	TGTGCCAGCAGTTCCTGGACAGGGGGCAAAGAAAAACTGTTTTTT
TRBD2	TRBV2	.	TRBJ2-7	CASSPLAGVLYEQYF	TGTGCCAGCAGTCCGCTAGCGGGAGTTCTCTACGAGCAGTACTTC